This TCR beta chain is drawn from a study of T-cell memory formation after mild COVID-19 (dated by TCRdb to the early 2020s). With respect to the entire study: Most TCR sequence clusters were specific to one of the two donors. Longitudinal TCRalpha and TCRbeta repertoire sequencing tracked T-cell clones expanding and contracting after mild COVID-19 in a couple of donors. Two young, previously healthy adult volunteers made up the cohort, one male and one female. What the study reported, not specific to this receptor: The study covered only two mild cases, and larger cohorts including severe cases with pre-infection samples were considered necessary. SARS-CoV-2 specificity was not confirmed for the second-wave clones peaking on day 37. The detection of some responding clones in pre-infection memory suggests that pre-existing cross-reactive memory T cells joined the SARS-CoV-2 response. Contracting CD4+ clones were located mainly in the CM and EM memory subsets, whereas CD8+ clones were found to be enriched in EMRA. Clones that contracted from day 15 to 85 showed balanced CD4/CD8 phenotypes, whereas a second wave of clones that expanded from day 15 to 37 leaned towards CD4+.

The reads were generated on an Illumina NovaSeq 6000. cDNA libraries for TCRalpha and TCRbeta were prepared by 5'RACE using constant-segment primers, with sample barcodes and unique molecular identifiers added. RNA was extracted from every sample with Trizol reagent. Library amplification was performed in two PCR steps, and a second sample barcode and Illumina TruSeq adapters were introduced in the second step. The libraries were sequenced on an Illumina NovaSeq using 2 x 150 bp paired-end reads. On the authors' methods: Demultiplexing of reads and collapsing into UMI-guided consensus sequences were performed with migec v1.2.7. With mixcr v2.1.11, UMI consensuses were aligned to TRA and TRB V and J templates and assembled into clonotypes. Clonotypes were classified as expanded or contracted when called significant by both edgeR and NoisET, with noise models trained on biological replicates. edgeR calls used a false discovery rate-adjusted p below 0.01 and a log2 fold-change threshold of 1. As an exploratory analysis of dynamics, PCA with hierarchical clustering was applied to max-normalized trajectories of the 1000 most abundant clonotypes. Each responding clone was given a CD4 or CD8 phenotype based on the CD4+ and CD8+ repertoires, which had been sequenced separately. TCRdb ran its own pipeline on the public reads, namely fastp trimming at Q25 and MiXCR clone calling, and kept in-frame beta chains. Entries are consolidated by CDR3 protein sequence, retaining the most common genes and DNA. The V and J calls here are based on TCRdb, not the publication. This sample comprises under 600,000 distinct CDR3 sequences, less than 25% of them detected only once. Of the sample, around 8.4% is held by the ten largest clones.

Ficoll-Paque density gradient centrifugation was used to isolate PBMCs. This clonotype occurred many times. What this receptor recognizes is not known. Base qualities were left out, and no much larger clone turns up one base away. CDR1 and CDR2, looked up from the germline V gene (reference sequence), are MNHEY and SMNVEV. Taken from cysteine to phenylalanine, the CDR3 has 17 residues. Of the read, only the CDR3 DNA is kept; its 51 bases are in frame from base 1. Unmatched junction bases come to 6, with V trimmed by 2 bases and J by 4 bases. Recombination linked TRBV27 to TRBJ2-2, and TRBD1 matches 11 of the central bases. What was sequenced was PBMCs or a T cell subset sorted from them (not recorded which). This clonotype was obtained from an adult woman who had mild COVID-19 (a few samples of this study predate the infection). The sample titles of this study are shuffled in the database, so cell type and time point are left out; the donor was told from shared clones. This receptor carries the CDR3 CASSLGSGTGGTGELFF. The DNA sequence is TGTGCCAGCAGTTTAGGGTCGGGGACAGGGGGCACCGGGGAGCTGTTTTTT.